Detailed here is one T cell receptor beta chain. The CDR3 is 14 residues long. Germline CDR1 reads SGHRS; CDR2 reads YFSETQ. Trimming at V came to 4 bases and at J to 7 bases, leaving 6 bases not matched to a gene. The data belong to a study of PD-L1 blockade in urothelial cancer. Whole-study context: From 2014, patients received atezolizumab, given as 1,200 mg intravenously every 3 weeks. The analyses of blood took place 3 weeks (second dose) and 6 weeks after treatment start. Bladder-origin urothelial cancer in males described twenty-five of the 29 patients.

TCRdb's table, derived via immunoSEQ multiplex PCR, lists solely in-frame clones and lacks some. The repertoire holds more than 70,000 clones, around nine tenths seen once, with roughly 3.3% in the top ten. This specimen consisted of PBMCs, obtained around atezolizumab (anti-PD-L1) treatment. This receptor was identified in a man between 60 and 75 years old with urothelial cancer. V is TRBV5-1 and J is TRBJ1-2; 11 nucleotides line up with TRBD1. In DNA form, the CDR3 reads TGCGCCAGCAGCATAGGACAGGGGGCGGTTGGCTACACCTTC. It yields the protein CASSIGQGAVGYTF. Full variable domain (missing parts from reference TRBV5-1 and TRBJ1-2): KAGVTQTPRYLIKTRGQQVTLSCSPISGHRSVSWYQQTPGQGLQFLFEYFSETQRNKGNFPGRFSGRQFSNSRSEMNVSTLELGDSALYLCASSIGQGAVGYTFGSGTRLTVV.